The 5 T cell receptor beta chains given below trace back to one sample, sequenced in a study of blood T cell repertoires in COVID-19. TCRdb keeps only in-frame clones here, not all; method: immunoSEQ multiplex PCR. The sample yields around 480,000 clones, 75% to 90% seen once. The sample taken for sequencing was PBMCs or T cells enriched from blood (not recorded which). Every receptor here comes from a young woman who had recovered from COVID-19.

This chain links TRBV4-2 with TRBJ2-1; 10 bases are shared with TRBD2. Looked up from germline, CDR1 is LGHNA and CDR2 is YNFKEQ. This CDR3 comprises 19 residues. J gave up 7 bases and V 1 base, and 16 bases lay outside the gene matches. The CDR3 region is CASSQVGILAGEPLNEQFF. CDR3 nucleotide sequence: TGTGCCAGCAGCCAAGTTGGTATTCTAGCGGGGGAACCTTTAAATGAGCAGTTCTTC.

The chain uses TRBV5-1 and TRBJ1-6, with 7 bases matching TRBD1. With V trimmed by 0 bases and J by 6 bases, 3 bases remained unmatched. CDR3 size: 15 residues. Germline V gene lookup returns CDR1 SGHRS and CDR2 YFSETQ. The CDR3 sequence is CASSLGTGANSPLHF. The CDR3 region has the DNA TGCGCCAGCAGCTTGGGGACAGGAGCTAATTCACCCCTCCACTTT.

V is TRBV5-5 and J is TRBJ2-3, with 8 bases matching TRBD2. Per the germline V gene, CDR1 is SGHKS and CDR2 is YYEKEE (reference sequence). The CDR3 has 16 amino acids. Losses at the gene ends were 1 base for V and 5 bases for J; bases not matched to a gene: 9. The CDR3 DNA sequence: TGTGCCAGCAGCTTGCTTACGGCGGGGGGTGGAGATACGCAGTATTTT. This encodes CASSLLTAGGGDTQYF.

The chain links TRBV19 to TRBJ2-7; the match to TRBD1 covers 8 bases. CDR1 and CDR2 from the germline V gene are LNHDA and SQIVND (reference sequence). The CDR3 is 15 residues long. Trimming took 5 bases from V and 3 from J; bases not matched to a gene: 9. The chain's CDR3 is CASSHGQGAFYEQYF. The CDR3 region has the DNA TGTGCCAGTAGTCATGGACAGGGAGCATTCTACGAGCAGTACTTC.

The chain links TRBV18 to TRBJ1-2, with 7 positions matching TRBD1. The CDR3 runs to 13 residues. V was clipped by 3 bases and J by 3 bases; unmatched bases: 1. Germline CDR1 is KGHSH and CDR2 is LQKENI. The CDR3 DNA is TGTGCCAGCTCACCTGGACAGGACTATGGCTACACCTTC. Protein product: CASSPGQDYGYTF.